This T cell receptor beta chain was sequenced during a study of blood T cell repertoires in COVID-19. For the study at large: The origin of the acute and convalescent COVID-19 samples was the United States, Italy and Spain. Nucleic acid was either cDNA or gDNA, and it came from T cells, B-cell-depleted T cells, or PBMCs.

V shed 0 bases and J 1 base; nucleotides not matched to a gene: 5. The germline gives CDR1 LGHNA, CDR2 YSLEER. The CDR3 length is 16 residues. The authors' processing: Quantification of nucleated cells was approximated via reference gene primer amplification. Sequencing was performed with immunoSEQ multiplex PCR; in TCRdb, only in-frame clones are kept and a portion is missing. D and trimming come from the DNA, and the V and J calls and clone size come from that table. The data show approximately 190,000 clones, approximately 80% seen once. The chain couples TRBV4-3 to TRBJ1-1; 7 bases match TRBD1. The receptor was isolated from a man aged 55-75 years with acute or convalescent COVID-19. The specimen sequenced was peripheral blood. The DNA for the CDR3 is TGCGCCAGCAGCCAAGATACCAGGGGGGCGAACACTGAAGCTTTCTTT. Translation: CASSQDTRGANTEAFF.